These T cell receptor beta chains were read from a single sample in a study of cytomegalovirus exposure and HLA in healthy donors. Method: immunoSEQ multiplex PCR; TCRdb's copy keeps in-frame clones and lacks some. The sample comprises roughly 100,000 clones, roughly 80% of which are singletons, and more than 1.5% rests with the top ten. Material: PBMCs. These receptors all come from a man aged 50 to 59 in good health and CMV-seronegative. Both conserved end residues are part of each CDR3. Each record gives: D gene, clone size, J gene, V gene, CDR3 DNA, CDR3 protein. The D gene is left open where the match is weak. The size field is filled for only some rows; it gives once, few, many or a size class.

d_call: TRBD2
clone_size: -
j_call: TRBJ2-2
v_call: TRBV11-3
cdr3_nt: TGTGCCAGCAGCCCGGGGGGGCACACCGGGGAGCTGTTTTTT
cdr3_aa: CASSPGGHTGELFF

d_call: -
clone_size: -
j_call: TRBJ1-2
v_call: TRBV19
cdr3_nt: TGTGCCAGTAGTATCCGGCACGGGAACTATGGCTACACCTTC
cdr3_aa: CASSIRHGNYGYTF

d_call: TRBD1
clone_size: -
j_call: TRBJ1-3
v_call: TRBV6-5
cdr3_nt: TGTGCCAGCATCGACAGGGGGCGAAGTAGGAACACCATATATTTT
cdr3_aa: CASIDRGRSRNTIYF

d_call: TRBD2
clone_size: -
j_call: TRBJ2-1
v_call: TRBV5-1
cdr3_nt: TGCGCCAGCAGCCCACTGACTAGCGGGGGGCTTAATGAGCAGTTCTTC
cdr3_aa: CASSPLTSGGLNEQFF

d_call: TRBD1
clone_size: -
j_call: TRBJ1-2
v_call: TRBV28
cdr3_nt: TGTGCCAGCAGTTTATTTAACTTCCTACAGGGGGCAGGAGGCTACACCTTC
cdr3_aa: CASSLFNFLQGAGGYTF

d_call: -
clone_size: -
j_call: TRBJ1-5
v_call: TRBV7-8
cdr3_nt: TGTGCCAGCCGCAAATCAGGGTTGAGCAATCAGCCCCAGCATTTT
cdr3_aa: CASRKSGLSNQPQHF

d_call: -
clone_size: -
j_call: TRBJ1-3
v_call: TRBV7-9
cdr3_nt: TGTGCCAGCAGCTTCGGGGGGCCTGGAAACACCATATATTTT
cdr3_aa: CASSFGGPGNTIYF

d_call: TRBD1
clone_size: once
j_call: TRBJ1-4
v_call: TRBV5-5
cdr3_nt: TGTGCCAGCAGCTCAGGACAGGGGAATGAAAAACTGTTTTTT
cdr3_aa: CASSSGQGNEKLFF

d_call: TRBD1
clone_size: -
j_call: TRBJ2-5
v_call: TRBV2
cdr3_nt: TGTGCCAGCAGAGAGGGGACAGGGGGTCCCCAGTACTTC
cdr3_aa: CASREGTGGPQYF

d_call: -
clone_size: -
j_call: TRBJ1-2
v_call: TRBV28
cdr3_nt: TGTGCCAGCAGTTCCGGGGTGCGGTATGGCTACACCTTC
cdr3_aa: CASSSGVRYGYTF

d_call: TRBD1
clone_size: -
j_call: TRBJ1-2
v_call: TRBV7-9
cdr3_nt: TGTGCCAGCAGCTTAGAACAGGGGGCGATTGGCTACACCTTC
cdr3_aa: CASSLEQGAIGYTF

d_call: TRBD1
clone_size: -
j_call: TRBJ2-5
v_call: TRBV12-5
cdr3_nt: TGTGCTAGTGGTTTTCAGACAGGGCCTCAAGAGACCCAGTACTTC
cdr3_aa: CASGFQTGPQETQYF

d_call: -
clone_size: -
j_call: TRBJ1-2
v_call: TRBV6-5
cdr3_nt: TGTGCCAGGAAAGGAGTATCGCGCGTACGGGGTGGCTACACCTTC
cdr3_aa: CARKGVSRVRGGYTF

d_call: -
clone_size: -
j_call: TRBJ1-1
v_call: TRBV18
cdr3_nt: TGTGCCAGCTCCGAAGGGGTGACTGAAGCTTTCTTT
cdr3_aa: CASSEGVTEAFF

d_call: -
clone_size: once
j_call: TRBJ1-2
v_call: TRBV7-2
cdr3_nt: TGTGCCAGCAGCTTAGGGACAACTAACTATGGCTACACCTTC
cdr3_aa: CASSLGTTNYGYTF

d_call: TRBD1
clone_size: -
j_call: TRBJ2-5
v_call: TRBV10-2
cdr3_nt: TGCGCCGCAGTGGATACAGGGGGCGGCGAGACCCAGTACTTC
cdr3_aa: CAAVDTGGGETQYF

d_call: TRBD1
clone_size: -
j_call: TRBJ1-2
v_call: TRBV19
cdr3_nt: TGTGCCAGTAGTATTCGCGGGACAGGTATTAACTATGGCTACACCTTC
cdr3_aa: CASSIRGTGINYGYTF

d_call: TRBD1
clone_size: -
j_call: TRBJ1-2
v_call: TRBV6-4
cdr3_nt: TGTGCCAGCAGGGATCACAGGGGGACTAACTATGGCTACACCTTC
cdr3_aa: CASRDHRGTNYGYTF

d_call: TRBD1
clone_size: -
j_call: TRBJ2-5
v_call: TRBV19
cdr3_nt: TGTGCCAGTAGTACCGGGGGAAGGACAGGGGGTCGAGAGACCCAGTACTTC
cdr3_aa: CASSTGGRTGGRETQYF

d_call: TRBD1
clone_size: -
j_call: TRBJ1-6
v_call: TRBV10-1
cdr3_nt: TGCGCCAGCAGCCCGGACAGGGTTTCACCCCTCCACTTT
cdr3_aa: CASSPDRVSPLHF

d_call: -
clone_size: once
j_call: TRBJ1-3
v_call: TRBV30
cdr3_nt: TGTGCCTGGAGCCTCGGGGGAAACACCATATATTTT
cdr3_aa: CAWSLGGNTIYF

d_call: -
clone_size: -
j_call: TRBJ1-1
v_call: TRBV13
cdr3_nt: TGTGCCAGCAGCTCACGACAGCCTTACACTGAAGCTTTCTTT
cdr3_aa: CASSSRQPYTEAFF

d_call: TRBD2
clone_size: -
j_call: TRBJ2-2
v_call: TRBV19
cdr3_nt: TGTGCCAGTAGACCAGGAGCGGGGGGGAACACCGGGGAGCTGTTTTTT
cdr3_aa: CASRPGAGGNTGELFF

d_call: -
clone_size: -
j_call: TRBJ1-3
v_call: TRBV30
cdr3_nt: TGTGCCTGGAGTTTACAGGGTGGTGGCACCATATATTTT
cdr3_aa: CAWSLQGGGTIYF

d_call: TRBD1
clone_size: -
j_call: TRBJ1-1
v_call: TRBV5-1
cdr3_nt: TGCGCCAGCAGCGTGAGACAGGGTAGCACTGAAGCTTTCTTT
cdr3_aa: CASSVRQGSTEAFF

d_call: -
clone_size: -
j_call: TRBJ2-3
v_call: TRBV13
cdr3_nt: TGTGCCAGCAGCTTATCTGGCGGGGGCTATAGCACAGATACGCAGTATTTT
cdr3_aa: CASSLSGGGYSTDTQYF

d_call: TRBD2
clone_size: -
j_call: TRBJ2-1
v_call: TRBV5-1
cdr3_nt: TGCGCCAGCAGCTTGGGATCTAGCGGGAGTACCTACAATGAGCAGTTCTTC
cdr3_aa: CASSLGSSGSTYNEQFF

d_call: TRBD2
clone_size: -
j_call: TRBJ2-3
v_call: TRBV5-5
cdr3_nt: TGTGCCAGCAGCCCGGGGGGAGCTCGCACAGATACGCAGTATTTT
cdr3_aa: CASSPGGARTDTQYF

d_call: -
clone_size: once
j_call: TRBJ1-5
v_call: TRBV13
cdr3_nt: TGTGCCAGCAGCTGGGCAGTTAGGGGTCAGCCCCAGCATTTT
cdr3_aa: CASSWAVRGQPQHF

d_call: -
clone_size: once
j_call: TRBJ2-3
v_call: TRBV7-9
cdr3_nt: TGTGCCAGCAGCTTTTACCGGGGGGCCCGCACAGATACGCAGTATTTT
cdr3_aa: CASSFYRGARTDTQYF

d_call: -
clone_size: -
j_call: TRBJ2-2
v_call: TRBV11-3
cdr3_nt: TGTGCCAGCAGCTTAGGAGCCGGGGAGCTGTTTTTT
cdr3_aa: CASSLGAGELFF

d_call: TRBD1
clone_size: -
j_call: TRBJ2-2
v_call: TRBV15
cdr3_nt: TGTGCCACCAGCAGGGGTGGTCTGACAGGGTTCACCGGGGAGCTGTTTTTT
cdr3_aa: CATSRGGLTGFTGELFF

d_call: -
clone_size: -
j_call: TRBJ1-1
v_call: TRBV5-1
cdr3_nt: TGCGCCAGCAGCTTAGGGACTGATCAGAACACTGAAGCTTTCTTT
cdr3_aa: CASSLGTDQNTEAFF

d_call: TRBD1
clone_size: -
j_call: TRBJ2-3
v_call: TRBV27
cdr3_nt: TGTGCCAGCAGTCCCCCCCGGACAGGGGGCCCAGATACGCAGTATTTT
cdr3_aa: CASSPPRTGGPDTQYF

d_call: -
clone_size: -
j_call: TRBJ2-2
v_call: TRBV25-1
cdr3_nt: TGTGCCAGCAGTCCTCGACAGGCGAATACCGGGGAGCTGTTTTTT
cdr3_aa: CASSPRQANTGELFF

d_call: -
clone_size: -
j_call: TRBJ2-7
v_call: TRBV27
cdr3_nt: TGTGCCAGCAGTTTATCCGGGACTCCCTACGAGCAGTACTTC
cdr3_aa: CASSLSGTPYEQYF

d_call: -
clone_size: -
j_call: TRBJ1-2
v_call: TRBV30
cdr3_nt: TGTGCCTGGGGCGACTACACTGGAGCCTATGGCTACACCTTC
cdr3_aa: CAWGDYTGAYGYTF

d_call: TRBD1
clone_size: few
j_call: TRBJ2-5
v_call: TRBV19
cdr3_nt: TGTGCCAGTATAACTTGGTGGGACAGGGTTTTCCAGTTTCAAGAGACCCAGTACTTC
cdr3_aa: CASITWWDRVFQFQETQYF

d_call: TRBD2
clone_size: -
j_call: TRBJ2-5
v_call: TRBV5-1
cdr3_nt: TGCGCCAGCAGCTTCTCGAGCGGGGGGGCCGTCGGGGAGACCCAGTACTTC
cdr3_aa: CASSFSSGGAVGETQYF

d_call: -
clone_size: -
j_call: TRBJ1-2
v_call: TRBV27
cdr3_nt: TGTGCCAGCAGTTTAAAGTTCGGGGGGTCGGCCGACTATGGCTACACCTTC
cdr3_aa: CASSLKFGGSADYGYTF

d_call: -
clone_size: -
j_call: TRBJ2-3
v_call: TRBV7-3
cdr3_nt: TGTGCCAGCAGCTTAGGTATAGACACAGATACGCAGTATTTT
cdr3_aa: CASSLGIDTDTQYF

d_call: -
clone_size: -
j_call: TRBJ2-5
v_call: TRBV5-4
cdr3_nt: TGTGCCAGCAGCCGAGAGGCAGTAAAGGAGACCCAGTACTTC
cdr3_aa: CASSREAVKETQYF